The rows below give T cell receptor beta chains drawn from one sample of a study of T-cell reconstitution after alpha-beta-depleted transplantation in children. MiXCR was run by TCRdb on the PCR reads, yielding one entry per CDR3 protein. The data show about 420,000 distinct CDR3 sequences, under 20% seen once. The sequenced sample was PBMCs, mostly from graft donor cells, obtained 360 days after TCRalphabeta/CD19-depleted stem cell transplant. These TCRs come from a boy younger than two who had a stem cell transplant for Wiskott-Aldrich syndrome, so the T cells may come from the graft donor. Both conserved end residues are part of each CDR3. The order of the fields is J gene, V gene, clone size, D gene, CDR3 DNA, CDR3 protein. The D gene is left open where the match is weak. Clone sizes are given selectively: once, few, many, or a class where the clone is expanded.

>TRBJ1-2|TRBV5-1|many|-
TGCGCCAGCAGCTTGGCCCGATGGGACTATGGCTACACCTTC
CASSLARWDYGYTF
>TRBJ2-5|TRBV29-1|many|TRBD1
TGCAGCGTTGTGGGGACAGGGGTAGGAGAGACCCAGTACTTC
CSVVGTGVGETQYF
>TRBJ2-7|TRBV2|-|TRBD2
TGTGCCGGCAGTGAACTGACTAGCGGACGCTCCTACGAGCAGTACTTC
CAGSELTSGRSYEQYF
>TRBJ1-1|TRBV19|-|-
TGTGCCAGTAGTGGGAGGACTGAAGCTTTCTTT
CASSGRTEAFF
>TRBJ2-7|TRBV20-1|-|-
TGCAGTGCTAGAGATTGGTTATCCTACGAGCAGTACTTC
CSARDWLSYEQYF
>TRBJ2-7|TRBV10-2|many|-
TGCGCCAGCAGCGACCGGACCCCTTTGTTTGAGCAGTACTTC
CASSDRTPLFEQYF
>TRBJ2-7|TRBV6-5|few|TRBD2
TGTGCCAGCCGCCTTGGACTAGCGGGGGGGTACGAGCAGTACTTC
CASRLGLAGGYEQYF
>TRBJ2-2|TRBV10-1|-|-
TGCGCCAGCAGAGGACTCTCCGGGGAGCTGTTTTTT
CASRGLSGELFF
>TRBJ2-2|TRBV6-4|few|-
TGTGCCAGCAGTGTTCAGTTAAACACCGGGGAGCTGTTTTTT
CASSVQLNTGELFF
>TRBJ2-1|TRBV14|few|TRBD2
TGTGCCAGCAGCAAGGGACTAGCGGGGGGCCTACCTCGTAATGAGCAGTTCTTC
CASSKGLAGGLPRNEQFF
>TRBJ2-1|TRBV9|-|-
TGTGCCAGCAGCCCACATACCGGGACCGAGCAGTTCTTC
CASSPHTGTEQFF
>TRBJ2-3|TRBV20-1|-|TRBD1
TGCAGTGCTAAGGGGACAGGGGATGGCACAGATACGCAGTATTTT
CSAKGTGDGTDTQYF
>TRBJ2-7|TRBV29-1|-|TRBD2
TGCAGCGTTAACTCTAGGCCCGGGACTAGCGCCGAGCAGTACTTC
CSVNSRPGTSAEQYF
>TRBJ2-1|TRBV7-9|-|-
TGTGCCAGCAGCTTCAGACTAGACAAGCAGTTCTTC
CASSFRLDKQFF
>TRBJ2-1|TRBV6-1|few|-
TGTGCCAGCAGTGAAGCTGCGGGTCCTCGAAGCTCCTACAATGAGCAGTTCTTC
CASSEAAGPRSSYNEQFF
>TRBJ2-1|TRBV5-1|few|-
TGCGCCAGCAGCTTCGGCCGCTACAATGAGCAGTTCTTC
CASSFGRYNEQFF
>TRBJ2-1|TRBV10-3|-|TRBD2
TGTGCCAACAGTGAAACTAGCGGGATGTACAATGAGCAGTTCTTC
CANSETSGMYNEQFF
>TRBJ1-6|TRBV27|few|TRBD1
TGTGCCAGCAGTGCGACAGGGGGATCACCCCTCCACTTT
CASSATGGSPLHF
>TRBJ2-4|TRBV18|-|-
TGTGCCAGCTCACCAAGGCAGACTCTAGCCAAAAACATTCAGTACTTC
CASSPRQTLAKNIQYF
>TRBJ1-5|TRBV6-5|few|-
TGTGCCAGCAGGACCCGGGATCAGCCCCAGCATTTT
CASRTRDQPQHF
>TRBJ2-5|TRBV15|-|-
TGTGCCACCAGCAGAGATTGGGGACGGACGTGGGAGACCCAGTACTTC
CATSRDWGRTWETQYF
>TRBJ1-1|TRBV7-2|-|-
TGTGCCACCCGACTGCGGTTGGGAGCTGAAGCTTTCTTT
CATRLRLGAEAFF
>TRBJ2-6|TRBV12-3/TRBV12-4|-|TRBD1
TGTGCCAGCAGTAAGGGGGACAGGGTAAACTCTGGGGCCAACGTCCTGACTTTC
CASSKGDRVNSGANVLTF
>TRBJ1-1|TRBV28|few|-
TGTGCCAGCACCCCCGGGGGTAGACGGAACACTGAAGCTTTCTTT
CASTPGGRRNTEAFF
>TRBJ2-7|TRBV7-9|-|-
TGTGCCAGCAGCTCCTCAGGGGTGGGCGAGCAGTACTTC
CASSSSGVGEQYF
>TRBJ2-7|TRBV29-1|few|-
TGCAGCGTTGAAGATCGAGTAGGTGGATCCTACGAGCAGTACTTC
CSVEDRVGGSYEQYF
>TRBJ2-5|TRBV27|few|TRBD1
TGTGCCAGCAGTTTGACAGGGGGCAAGGAGACCCAGTACTTC
CASSLTGGKETQYF
>TRBJ2-1|TRBV7-9|-|TRBD2
TGTGCCAGCAGCTTAGAGGGTAGTAGCGGGAGAATAGTGTTCTTC
CASSLEGSSGRIVFF
>TRBJ1-6|TRBV12-3/TRBV12-4|-|TRBD1
TGTGCCAGCAGTCCGAGGGGGCTCTATTCACCCCTCCACTTT
CASSPRGLYSPLHF
>TRBJ2-7|TRBV7-9|-|TRBD2
TGTGCCAGCAACCACCGGGGACTAGCGGACGAGCAGTACTTC
CASNHRGLADEQYF
>TRBJ2-7|TRBV10-3|-|-
TGTGCCATCAGTGAGCTAGTCGAAGCCTACGAGCAGTACTTC
CAISELVEAYEQYF
>TRBJ2-7|TRBV12-3/TRBV12-4|few|-
TGTGCCAGCAGTATGACACCTTTCTACGAGCAGTACTTC
CASSMTPFYEQYF
>TRBJ2-3|TRBV29-1|few|-
TGCAGCGTTCGAGGGGCCACAGATACGCAGTATTTT
CSVRGATDTQYF
>TRBJ2-7|TRBV7-2|once|-
TGTGCCAGCAGCCTCGGACCGAGGCAGTACTTC
CASSLGPRQYF
>TRBJ2-7|TRBV4-1|-|-
TGCGCCAGCAGCCAAGATCCAGGAGGGCCAGGTTACGAGCAGTACTTC
CASSQDPGGPGYEQYF
>TRBJ1-6|TRBV7-9|-|-
TGTGCCAGCAGCTTAGTCGGGGGAGATCACCACTTT
CASSLVGGDHHF
>TRBJ2-3|TRBV29-1|few|-
TGCAGCGTTGATACAGGCACAGATACGCAGTATTTT
CSVDTGTDTQYF
>TRBJ2-1|TRBV30|few|TRBD2
TGTGCCTGGAGTGTAGCGGGGGGAATCAGCTCCTACAATGAGCAGTTCTTC
CAWSVAGGISSYNEQFF
>TRBJ1-5|TRBV7-2|-|-
TGTGCCAGCAGCTTAAATTTTCGAAATCAGCCCCAGCATTTT
CASSLNFRNQPQHF
>TRBJ2-5|TRBV7-9|few|TRBD1
TGTGCCAGCAGCTCTCCGACAGGGCGACAAGAGACCCAGTACTTC
CASSSPTGRQETQYF
>TRBJ2-1|TRBV12-3/TRBV12-4|-|-
TGTGCCAGCAGTTTAAGGCGAACGGGCAATGAGCAGTTCTTC
CASSLRRTGNEQFF
>TRBJ2-3|TRBV29-1|-|-
TGCAGCGCCCAAGGCAGGACCACAGATACGCAGTATTTT
CSAQGRTTDTQYF
>TRBJ2-5|TRBV10-3|-|-
TGTGCCATCAGCGGGGAGAGGGCCCCCCAAGAGACCCAGTACTTC
CAISGERAPQETQYF
>TRBJ2-1|TRBV5-1|many|-
TGCGCCAGCAGCCTTATAGCGGTCTACAATGAGCAGTTCTTC
CASSLIAVYNEQFF
>TRBJ2-1|TRBV11-2|few|TRBD1
TGTGCCAGCAGCTCACTAGCGGGACAGGGGGCGAAGGATGAGCAGTTCTTC
CASSSLAGQGAKDEQFF
>TRBJ2-7|TRBV5-1|-|-
TGCGCCAGCAGCTTGGACAGGGAGAGTAACGAGCAGTACTTC
CASSLDRESNEQYF
>TRBJ2-1|TRBV29-1|-|-
TGCAGCGTTGAACCGGGTAATGAGCAGTTCTTC
CSVEPGNEQFF
>TRBJ1-2|TRBV7-9|few|-
TGTGCCAGCAGCTTAGAGTGGGGGACTACAACCTTC
CASSLEWGTTTF
>TRBJ2-7|TRBV5-6|few|-
TGTGCCAGCAGCTTACGGTGGGACTACGAGCAGTACTTC
CASSLRWDYEQYF
>TRBJ2-5|TRBV11-2|-|-
TGTGCCAGCAGCTTAGATCCAAGGGTTAGGGGAGAGACCCAGTACTTC
CASSLDPRVRGETQYF
>TRBJ1-6|TRBV20-1|few|-
TGCAGTGCTGCTAGGGGTAGAGATAATTCACCCCTCCACTTT
CSAARGRDNSPLHF
>TRBJ2-2|TRBV7-2|-|-
TGTGCCAGCAGCTCCAGGGAAACCCGGGAGCTGTTTTTT
CASSSRETRELFF
>TRBJ2-7|TRBV20-1|-|TRBD2
TGCAGTGCTGGGGGACTAGCGCGACCCTACGAGCAGTACTTC
CSAGGLARPYEQYF
>TRBJ2-6|TRBV5-1|-|-
TGCGCCAGCAGAGGGGACCGCCCGGCCAACGTCCTGACTTTC
CASRGDRPANVLTF
>TRBJ2-5|TRBV20-1|-|TRBD1
TGCAGTGCTAGAGATATGGACAGGGCTAGGGAGACCCAGTACTTC
CSARDMDRARETQYF
>TRBJ1-2|TRBV7-9|few|TRBD1
TGTGTGTGGCAGGGGGCGATGGGCTACACCTTC
CVWQGAMGYTF
>TRBJ2-7|TRBV15|-|-
TGTGCCACCAGCAGAGGACAGCCTTCCTACGAGCAGTACTTC
CATSRGQPSYEQYF